This TCR beta chain derives from a study of cytomegalovirus exposure and HLA in healthy donors. Study-wide findings and caveats: Within the data, a cluster of highly shared sequence variants was likely a sequencing artifact. Associated with cytomegalovirus, according to the listing, were 150 to 200 TCR beta chains. An Asian-associated ancestry cluster reportedly showed fewer N-insertions than the approximately 670-donor mean in a later analysis. Per a later analysis, HLA-associated TCR beta chains showed more clonal expansion than other, equally common TCR beta chains.

The PCR had 60 Vbeta and 13 Jbeta primers. Some clones are missing from TCRdb's copy, which holds only in-frame ones; the method was immunoSEQ multiplex PCR. There are 75,000 to 100,000 clones in the sample; 60% to 85% occur only once, and 16% lies in the top ten. Remarks on this clone: Its matching antigen is unknown.

The CDR3 totals 11 residues. Between the trimmed V and J ends, which lost 6 bases and 6 bases, there was a span of 7 bases. Per the germline V gene, CDR1 is LGHNT and CDR2 is FRNRAP. Sequences were obtained from PBMCs. V usage is TRBV12-5 and J usage is TRBJ2-3; D uncertain. The receptor comes from a man aged 60 to 69 in good health and CMV-seropositive. As DNA, the CDR3 is TGTGCTAGTGGACCGGGTGATACGCAGTATTTT. The encoded protein is CASGPGDTQYF.